Below are 26 T cell receptor beta chains sequenced from a single sample in a study of post-analysis software for immune sequencing data. Broader study findings: TRBV segments more frequent in patients than in controls numbered several and included TRBV5-6, TRBV5-1 and TRBV20-1.

TCR beta libraries were prepared from cDNA with unique molecular identifiers. MiXCR, run by TCRdb on the PCR reads, gives a single entry per CDR3 protein. The sample has roughly 200,000 distinct CDR3 sequences, about 30% seen once; the top ten hold approximately 3.6%. Antigens for these TCRs are unknown. Sequencing input: blood. The source of these receptors is a girl under 18 with multiple sclerosis.

J is TRBJ1-2 and V is TRBV30; 9 bases align to TRBD1. Trimming removed 8 bases from V and 8 bases from J; junction bases left unmatched: 12. This CDR3 comprises 13 residues. Looked up from germline, CDR1 is GTSNPN and CDR2 is SVGIG (reference sequence). CDR3: CATGQGSSYGYTF. The CDR3 DNA reads TGTGCCACAGGACAGGGGAGTTCCTACGGCTACACCTTC.

A few counts support this clonotype. This chain joins TRBV14 and TRBJ2-1, with 9 bases matching TRBD2. Germline V gene sequence: CDR1 SGHDN, CDR2 FVKESK. The CDR3 extends over 14 amino acids. The trim removed 5 bases at V and 6 bases at J, leaving 5 bases unmatched. The CDR3 loop reads CASSGTSRANEQFF. In DNA form, the CDR3 reads TGTGCCAGCAGCGGGACTAGCCGCGCCAATGAGCAGTTCTTC.

This chain connects TRBV30 to TRBJ2-1; the D gene is possibly TRBD2 (6 bases). This CDR3 is built from 15 residues. CDR1 GTSNPN and CDR2 SVGIG come from the germline V gene (reference sequence). Trimming took 1 base from V and 5 from J, leaving 15 bases between them. CDR3: CAWSAAGRWNNEQFF. CDR3 sequence (DNA): TGTGCCTGGAGTGCGGCGGGAAGATGGAACAATGAGCAGTTCTTC.

This clonotype was seen a handful of times. V usage is TRBV25-1 and J usage is TRBJ2-5, with D possibly matching TRBD2 (6 bases). The J call could be wrong; TRBJ2-7 is a better fit for the DNA end. Germline CDR1 and CDR2: MGHDK and SYGVNS. The CDR3 runs 14 residues. CDR3 nucleotide sequence: TGTGCCAGCAGTGCCGGGAGTGGGGCCTACGAGCAGTACTTC. Its translation is CASSAGSGAYEQYF.

The V call is TRBV29-1, the J call TRBJ2-3; TRBD2 matches 11 bases. Germline V CDR1 and CDR2: SQVTM, ANQGSEA. This CDR3 has 15 residues. J lost 7 bases, V lost 5 bases, and 11 bases had no gene match. DNA for the CDR3: TGCAGCGTTTCTTTAGCGGGGGGGCCGCGGAATACGCAGTATTTT. It specifies CSVSLAGGPRNTQYF.

The chain has TRBV10-3 and TRBJ2-3; the D is unclear. The CDR3 spans 13 residues. V gave up 5 bases and J gave up 0 bases, with 6 bases separating them. The V gene's germline CDR1 is ENHRY and CDR2 SYGVKD. The CDR3 bases are TGTGCCATCAGTCCTTCAAGCACAGATACGCAGTATTTT. Translating gives CAISPSSTDTQYF.

In its sample, this clonotype was seen a few times. The chain combines TRBV27 with TRBJ2-1, with TRBD2 matching 7 bases. The CDR3 is 16 amino acids. CDR1 is MNHEY, CDR2 SMNVEV, per germline (reference sequence). Trimming took 6 bases from V and 7 from J; bases not matched to a gene: 15. The CDR3 spells CASSRKAGGSWNEQFF. The CDR3 DNA reads as TGTGCCAGCAGCCGAAAGGCTGGCGGGAGTTGGAATGAGCAGTTCTTC.

The V gene is TRBV7-8, the J gene TRBJ2-5, with a weak D call TRBD1 (6 bases). The CDR3 length is 15 residues. Germline CDR1 and CDR2: SGHVS and FQNEAQ. The V and J ends lost 3 bases and 5 bases respectively, with 16 bases between them. The CDR3 is CASSLVPGRGETQYF. Written as DNA, the CDR3 is TGTGCCAGCAGCTTGGTGCCCGGCAGGGGTGAGACCCAGTACTTC.

This clonotype was detected many times. This rearrangement joins TRBV20-1 to TRBJ2-5; D call uncertain. CDR3 size: 15 residues. From germline, CDR1 is DFQATT and CDR2 SNEGSKA (reference sequence). Trimming removed 2 bases from V and 1 base from J, with 14 bases in between. The CDR3 protein is CSARRLPAVQETQYF. Here the CDR3 DNA reads TGCAGTGCTAGAAGGTTGCCGGCGGTCCAAGAGACCCAGTACTTC.

This rearrangement joins TRBV5-7 to TRBJ1-1; the D is unclear. TRBV5-7 carries the ORF label, with uncertain function. Trimming pared 0 bases from V and 3 bases from J, leaving 6 bases between. The CDR3 covers 13 residues. The CDR3 bases are TGTGCCAGCAGCTTGGATGTGGACACTGAAGCTTTCTTT. Protein product: CASSLDVDTEAFF.

The table lists this clonotype with a few counts. A much more abundant neighbour one base away suggests this may be a read error. The V call is TRBV7-8, the J call TRBJ2-3, with D possibly being TRBD1 (7 bases). This CDR3 spans 17 amino acids. The germline V gene has CDR1 SGHVS and CDR2 FQNEAQ. The CDR3 DNA reads TGTGCCAGCAGCTTAGACGCGACAGGGAGGAGCGGAGATACGCGGTATTTT. This encodes CASSLDATGRSGDTRYF. Filled out from reference TRBV7-8 and TRBJ2-3, the complete variable domain reads GAGVSQSPRYKVAKRGQDVALRCDPISGHVSLFWYQQALGQGPEFLTYFQNEAQLDKSGLPSDRFFAERPEGSVSTLKIQRTQQEDSAVYLCASSLDATGRSGDTRYFGPGTRLTVL.

This clonotype was seen ten or more times. The genes are TRBV5-1 and TRBJ2-7; TRBD2 is a possible D gene (6 bases). V shed 6 bases and J shed 0 bases, with 13 bases lying between them. The CDR3 is made up of 14 amino acids. Germline V gene lookup returns CDR1 SGHRS and CDR2 YFSETQ. CDR3 loop: CASNRDWSSYEQYF. The CDR3 nucleotides read TGCGCCAGCAACCGGGACTGGAGCTCCTACGAGCAGTACTTC. The full variable domain, in which reference TRBV5-1 and TRBJ2-7 provide the parts outside the CDR3, is KAGVTQTPRYLIKTRGQQVTLSCSPISGHRSVSWYQQTPGQGLQFLFEYFSETQRNKGNFPGRFSGRQFSNSRSEMNVSTLELGDSALYLCASNRDWSSYEQYFGPGTRLTVT.

This clonotype was found many times. The genes are TRBV25-1 and TRBJ2-1, with D hard to call. The CDR3 covers 15 residues. Trimming removed 6 bases from V and 0 bases from J, with 12 bases in between. Germline CDR1 MGHDK, CDR2 SYGVNS. The CDR3 sequence is CASSATPSSYNEQFF. CDR3 DNA: TGTGCCAGCAGCGCTACACCGAGCTCCTACAATGAGCAGTTCTTC. Supplemented by reference TRBV25-1 and TRBJ2-1, the full variable domain reads EADIYQTPRYLVIGTGKKITLECSQTMGHDKMYWYQQDPGMELHLIHYSYGVNSTEKGDLSSESTVSRIRTEHFPLTLESARPSHTSQYLCASSATPSSYNEQFFGPGTRLTVL.

The table lists this clonotype with many counts. The J gene is TRBJ1-5, the V gene TRBV12-3 or TRBV12-4, with D maybe TRBD1 (6 bases). The CDR3 runs to 14 residues. Trimming stripped 5 bases from V and 6 bases from J, with 14 bases between. The CDR3 DNA reads TGTGCCAGCAGTCACCGGACAGCAGGTCAGCCCCAGCATTTT. Translating it yields CASSHRTAGQPQHF.

Ten or more counts support this clonotype. The chain links TRBV4-2 to TRBJ2-5; D is perhaps TRBD2 (5 bases). Trimming stripped 0 bases from V and 3 bases from J, with 14 bases between. CDR1 and CDR2 from the germline V gene are LGHNA and YNFKEQ. The length of the CDR3 is 16 residues. CDR3 sequence: CASSQDKGGSEETQYF. In nucleotides, the CDR3 is TGTGCCAGCAGCCAAGATAAAGGAGGTAGCGAAGAGACCCAGTACTTC.

The table lists this clonotype with many counts. The chain is built from TRBV5-1 and TRBJ2-1, with D possibly being TRBD1 or TRBD2 (6 bases each). The ends were cut back, 3 bases at V and 5 bases at J, with 15 bases in the middle. Germline CDR1 is SGHRS and CDR2 is YFSETQ. The CDR3 covers 15 residues. The CDR3 here is CASSSRGHRDNEQFF. CDR3 sequence (DNA): TGCGCCAGCAGCTCCCGGGGGCACAGGGACAATGAGCAGTTCTTC.

This clonotype appeared many times. The rearrangement links TRBV29-1 to TRBJ2-5, with D possibly TRBD1 on 6 matching bases. The ends were cut back, 2 bases at V and 4 bases at J, with 14 bases in the middle. The CDR3 is made up of 14 amino acids. Germline assignment: CDR1 SQVTM and CDR2 ANQGSEA. The CDR3 region is CSVELSAGVETQYF. In DNA, the CDR3 is TGCAGCGTTGAATTGTCGGCAGGGGTAGAGACCCAGTACTTC.

Turning to this clonotype: A much larger clone is a single base away; this may be a read error. V usage is TRBV27 and J usage is TRBJ2-1, with TRBD1 matching over 7 bases. The CDR3 runs 12 residues. Germline lookup yields CDR1 MNHEY and CDR2 SMNVEV (reference sequence). V shed 6 bases, J shed 15 bases, and the junction held 11 bases outside the gene matches. The CDR3 here is CASSRGQPSTFF. CDR3 coding DNA: TGTGCCAGCAGCCGGGGACAGCCCTCCACGTTCTTC.

A word on this clonotype: Its ends do not fully match the called genes, so a read error is possible. The gene calls are TRBV20-1 and TRBJ2-1; D may be TRBD2 (6 bases). Germline loops: CDR1 DFQATT, CDR2 SNEGSKA (reference sequence). The CDR3 extends over 16 amino acids. As DNA, the CDR3 is TGCAGTGCTAGAGACCCGGGACTTGTCTCCTACAATGAGCGGTACTTC. Translated, it gives CSARDPGLVSYNERYF.

The table lists this clonotype with a few counts. The chain joins TRBV7-9 to TRBJ1-5; 8 nucleotides align to TRBD1. The ends lost 9 bases at V and 3 bases at J; junction bases unmatched: 7. The CDR3 consists of 14 residues. CDR1 and CDR2 (germline): SEHNR, FQNEAQ (reference sequence). The CDR3 reads CASNGQGDNQPQHF. In nucleotides, the CDR3 is TGTGCCAGTAACGGACAGGGAGACAATCAGCCCCAGCATTTT.

Ten or more counts support this clonotype. This chain joins TRBV12-3 or TRBV12-4 and TRBJ2-5, with D uncertain. V was clipped by 6 bases and J by 5 bases, with 10 bases between them. The CDR3 length is 12 residues. The CDR3 DNA reads as TGTGCCAGCAGCTTCTTGGGGGAGACCCAGTACTTC. Its translation: CASSFLGETQYF.

A few counts support this clonotype. The V gene is TRBV7-8, the J gene TRBJ1-1, with unresolved D. Germline loops: CDR1 SGHVS, CDR2 FQNEAQ. V lost 3 bases, J lost 1 base, and 9 bases lay in between. The CDR3 consists of 14 residues. The CDR3 nucleotides are TGTGCCAGCAGCTTGCGGCCCTCGAACACTGAAGCTTTCTTT. Translated: CASSLRPSNTEAFF.

The rearrangement joins TRBV14 to TRBJ2-1; tentative D call: TRBD2 (6 bases). Germline values: CDR1 SGHDN, CDR2 FVKESK. The CDR3 consists of 15 residues. V was shortened by 5 bases and J by 4 bases, with 15 bases between the two germline ends. The CDR3 spells CASSFGSGGYNEQFF. The CDR3 DNA is TGTGCCAGCAGCTTCGGGAGTGGTGGGTACAATGAGCAGTTCTTC.

V gene TRBV7-8 combines with J gene TRBJ1-2; 9 nucleotides agree with TRBD1. This CDR3 is built from 16 residues. CDR1 is SGHVS and CDR2 is FQNEAQ in the germline V gene. J lost 3 bases, V lost 5 bases, and 10 bases had no gene match. CDR3 nucleotide sequence: TGTGCCAGCAGCCAAGAAAGGAGGACAGGGGACTATGGCTACACCTTC. Translated, it gives CASSQERRTGDYGYTF.

This clonotype was found many times. The chain carries TRBV5-1 and TRBJ2-3, with 14 bases matching TRBD2. The CDR3 covers 16 residues. Trimming removed 4 bases from V and 1 base from J; junction bases left unmatched: 2. The germline V gene has CDR1 SGHRS and CDR2 YFSETQ. In DNA, the CDR3 is TGCGCCAGCAGCAGACTAGCGGGAGGGCGCACAGATACGCAGTATTTT. Residues: CASSRLAGGRTDTQYF.

CDR3 loop: CASRDRGGYGYTF. As DNA, the CDR3 is TGTGCCAGCAGGGACAGGGGCGGCTATGGCTACACCTTC. J is TRBJ1-2 and V is TRBV27; TRBD1 aligns across 9 bases. From germline, CDR1 is MNHEY and CDR2 SMNVEV (reference sequence). Trimming removed 6 bases from V and 4 bases from J; junction bases left unmatched: 3. The CDR3 is made up of 13 amino acids.